This TCR beta chain appears in the sequencing data of a study of blood T cell repertoires in COVID-19. V lost 1 base to trimming and J lost 6 bases; unmatched junction nucleotides: 11. This CDR3 contains 17 residues. In germline, CDR1 is SGDLS, CDR2 YYNGEE. TCRdb's copy holds only in-frame clones and misses some; the assay was immunoSEQ multiplex PCR. The sample consists of around 340,000 clones, around 90% of them appearing once. The receptor comes from a woman aged 55-69 years with COVID-19, enrolled during active disease. The V gene is TRBV9, the J gene TRBJ2-1; 9 bases match TRBD1. Sequenced input: peripheral blood. This chain's CDR3 is CASSVRSGQGSANEQFF. The CDR3 nucleotides are TGTGCCAGCAGCGTAAGATCAGGACAGGGGTCGGCCAATGAGCAGTTCTTC.